This TCR beta chain derives from a study of cytomegalovirus exposure and HLA in healthy donors. Study-wide results and limits: One variant, a missense change in DCLRE1C, was linked in a later analysis to TCR beta V- and J-gene trimming. The study flagged roughly 160 TCR beta chains as cytomegalovirus-associated. Data from an earlier analysis indicated that most TCR beta V segments were productive either about 90% or about 30% of the time.

The CDR3 contains 18 residues. The V end was cut by 0 bases, the J end by 0 bases, with 15 bases between. Per germline, CDR1 LNHNV and CDR2 YYDKDF (reference sequence). In the PCR, 60 Vbeta and 13 Jbeta primers were used. Sequenced by immunoSEQ multiplex PCR; TCRdb stores in-frame clones only, minus some. The profile covers about 160,000 clones, with less than 85% appearing a single time and 1% taken by the ten largest. Points on this clone: The antigen remains undetermined.

The source material was PBMCs. The chain carries TRBV15 and TRBJ1-5, with D tentatively TRBD1 (5 bases). The TCR originated in a boy aged 2-9 years in good health and CMV-seronegative. CDR3 sequence (DNA): TGTGCCACCAGCAGAGATAACGGGGGAAGCTATAGCAATCAGCCCCAGCATTTT. The encoded protein is CATSRDNGGSYSNQPQHF.